The 11 T cell receptor beta chains below all came from one sample that was sequenced in a study of identifying expanded T cells in peripheral blood. Method: immunoSEQ multiplex PCR; TCRdb's copy keeps in-frame clones and lacks some. The table shows around 94,000 clones, with about 87% occurring only once. Sequences were obtained from blood. The receptors were sampled from a person aged 18-69 years in good health.

The gene calls are TRBV5-1 and TRBJ2-1; 11 bases agree with TRBD2. This CDR3 is built from 15 residues. Germline CDR1 SGHRS, CDR2 YFSETQ. V dropped 0 bases and J dropped 5; count of bases not matched to a gene: 1. The CDR3 loop reads CASSLVAGGHNEQFF. The CDR3 nucleotides read TGCGCCAGCAGCTTGGTAGCGGGGGGGCACAATGAGCAGTTCTTC.

V gene TRBV7-2 combines with J gene TRBJ1-1; 7 bases agree with TRBD1. Germline CDR1 and CDR2: SGHTA and FQGNSA. The CDR3 consists of 13 residues. The junction had 4 bases not matched to a gene; V was cut back by 4 bases and J by 5 bases. The CDR3 DNA reads TGTGCCAGCAGCTGGAACAGGGGAACTGAAGCTTTCTTT. Translating gives CASSWNRGTEAFF.

This rearrangement joins TRBV5-1 to TRBJ2-1, with D maybe TRBD2 (5 bases). Trimming left V 0 bases short and J 7 bases short, with 11 bases between. CDR1 is SGHRS and CDR2 is YFSETQ in the germline V gene. The CDR3 sequence is 14 residues long. The CDR3 coding sequence is TGCGCCAGCAGCTTGGCGGAGCGGAGGAATGAGCAGTTCTTC. The encoded protein is CASSLAERRNEQFF. Variable domain in full (rest from reference TRBV5-1 and TRBJ2-1): KAGVTQTPRYLIKTRGQQVTLSCSPISGHRSVSWYQQTPGQGLQFLFEYFSETQRNKGNFPGRFSGRQFSNSRSEMNVSTLELGDSALYLCASSLAERRNEQFFGPGTRLTVL.

This clone occurred once. The chain carries TRBV13 and TRBJ2-1; maybe TRBD2 (5 bases). V gave up 1 base and J gave up 8 bases, with 15 bases separating them. CDR3 length: 15 amino acids. Per the germline V gene, CDR1 is PRHDT and CDR2 is FYEKMQ (reference sequence). The CDR3 reads CASSLDRGSGYEQFF. For the CDR3, the DNA is TGTGCCAGCAGCTTAGATCGTGGGAGTGGGTATGAGCAGTTCTTC.

A single count supports this clone. This sequence joins TRBV6-5 and TRBJ1-2; a possible D gene is TRBD1 (6 bases). Trimming took off 0 bases at V and 5 bases at J, with 10 bases between the two ends. Germline CDR1 MNHEY, CDR2 SVGAGI. The CDR3 is 14 amino acids. The CDR3 region has the DNA TGTGCCAGCAGTTACTCCGGACAGTGGTATGGCTACACCTTC. This sequence encodes CASSYSGQWYGYTF.

This chain connects TRBV29-1 to TRBJ2-1; D is ambiguous. Germline CDR1 is SQVTM and CDR2 is ANQGSEA. Deletions cut 4 bases from V and 1 base from J, with 11 bases between. This CDR3 has 14 amino acids. The CDR3 loop is CSVARQASYNEQFF. In nucleotides, the CDR3 is TGCAGCGTTGCACGCCAGGCATCCTACAATGAGCAGTTCTTC.

The chain uses TRBV6-5 and TRBJ1-2; no reliable D call. The CDR3 extends over 15 amino acids. Germline values: CDR1 MNHEY, CDR2 SVGAGI. V dropped 8 bases and J dropped 2 bases, with 18 bases sitting between them. CDR3 in amino acids: CASRLTYRANYGYTF. The CDR3 coding sequence is TGTGCCAGCCGACTGACGTACAGAGCCAACTATGGCTACACCTTC.

The chain couples TRBV18 to TRBJ2-7; D may be TRBD2 (5 bases). Germline V gives CDR1 KGHSH, CDR2 LQKENI. Trimming took off 0 bases at V and 5 bases at J, with 11 bases between the two ends. CDR3 length: 14 residues. The CDR3 nucleotides read TGTGCCAGCTCACCACCGACCGGGGTCGACGAGCAGTACTTC. This encodes CASSPPTGVDEQYF.

This chain links TRBV21-1 with TRBJ2-1; the tabulated D call, TRBD2, remains unverified against the DNA. TRBV21-1 has pseudogene status. This CDR3 is 16 amino acids long. CDR3 protein: CASRTKWGGTDNEQFF. The CDR3 DNA reads as TGTGCCAGCAGAACTAAATGGGGGGGAACGGACAATGAGCAGTTCTTC.

This chain joins TRBV11-2 and TRBJ2-1; 8 positions match TRBD1. The germline CDR1 and CDR2 sequences are SGHAT and FQNNGV. The CDR3 contains 16 residues. The V and J ends lost 5 bases and 4 bases, in that order; junction bases with no gene match: 10. CDR3 sequence: CASSSSTGAGYNEQFF. The CDR3 nucleotides read TGTGCCAGCAGCAGTTCGACAGGGGCCGGGTACAATGAGCAGTTCTTC.

This chain uses TRBV5-5 with TRBJ2-1, with D possibly matching TRBD1 (5 bases). This CDR3 has 12 residues. V lost 7 bases, J lost 2 bases, and 7 bases lay in between. In germline, CDR1 is SGHKS, CDR2 YYEKEE (reference sequence). The CDR3 coding sequence is TGTGCCAGCCACAGGACCTACAATGAGCAGTTCTTC. Protein product: CASHRTYNEQFF.